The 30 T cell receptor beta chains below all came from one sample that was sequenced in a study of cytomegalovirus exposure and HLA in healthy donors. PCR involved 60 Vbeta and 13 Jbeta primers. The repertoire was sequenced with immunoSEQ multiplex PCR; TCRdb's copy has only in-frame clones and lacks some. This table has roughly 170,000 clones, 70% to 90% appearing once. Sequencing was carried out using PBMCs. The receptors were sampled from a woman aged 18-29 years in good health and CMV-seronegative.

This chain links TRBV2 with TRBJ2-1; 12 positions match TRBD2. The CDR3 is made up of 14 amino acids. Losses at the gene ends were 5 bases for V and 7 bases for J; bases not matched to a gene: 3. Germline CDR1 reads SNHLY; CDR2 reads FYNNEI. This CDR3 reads CASSRTSGANEQFF. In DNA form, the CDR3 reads TGTGCCAGCAGTAGGACTAGCGGGGCTAATGAGCAGTTCTTC.

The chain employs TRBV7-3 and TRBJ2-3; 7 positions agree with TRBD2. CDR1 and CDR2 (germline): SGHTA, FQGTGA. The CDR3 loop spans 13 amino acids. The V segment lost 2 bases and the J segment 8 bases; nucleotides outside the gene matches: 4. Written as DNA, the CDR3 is TGTGCCAGCAGCTTAGAGCCGGGAGGTACGCAGTATTTT. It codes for CASSLEPGGTQYF.

This chain's CDR3 is CASSPTGSTDTQYF. The CDR3 DNA is TGTGCCAGCAGCCCCACGGGGAGCACAGATACGCAGTATTTT. This chain joins TRBV11-2 and TRBJ2-3, with a weak D call TRBD2 (5 bases). V dropped 5 bases and J dropped 0 bases, with 9 bases sitting between them. CDR1 and CDR2 from the germline V gene are SGHAT and FQNNGV. The CDR3 is 14 residues long.

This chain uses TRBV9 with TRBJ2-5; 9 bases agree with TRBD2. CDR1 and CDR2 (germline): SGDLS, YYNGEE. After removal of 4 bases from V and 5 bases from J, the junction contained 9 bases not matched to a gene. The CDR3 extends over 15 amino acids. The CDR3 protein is CASSTLAGPRETQYF. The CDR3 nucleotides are TGTGCCAGCAGCACGCTAGCGGGACCAAGGGAGACCCAGTACTTC.

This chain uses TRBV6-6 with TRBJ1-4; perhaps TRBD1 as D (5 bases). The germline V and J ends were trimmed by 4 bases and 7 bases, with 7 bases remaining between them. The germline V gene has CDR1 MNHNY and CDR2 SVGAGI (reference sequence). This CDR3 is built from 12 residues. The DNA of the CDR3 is TGTGCCAGCAGTTGGCAGGGTGAAAAACTGTTTTTT. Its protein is CASSWQGEKLFF.

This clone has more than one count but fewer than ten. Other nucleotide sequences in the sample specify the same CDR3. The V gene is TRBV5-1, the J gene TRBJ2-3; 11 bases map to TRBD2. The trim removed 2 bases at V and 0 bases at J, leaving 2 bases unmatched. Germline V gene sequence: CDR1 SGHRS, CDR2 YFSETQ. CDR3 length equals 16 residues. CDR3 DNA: TGCGCCAGCAGCTTAGCTAGCGGGAGGAGCACAGATACGCAGTATTTT. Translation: CASSLASGRSTDTQYF. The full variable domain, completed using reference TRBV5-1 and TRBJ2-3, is KAGVTQTPRYLIKTRGQQVTLSCSPISGHRSVSWYQQTPGQGLQFLFEYFSETQRNKGNFPGRFSGRQFSNSRSEMNVSTLELGDSALYLCASSLASGRSTDTQYFGPGTRLTVL.

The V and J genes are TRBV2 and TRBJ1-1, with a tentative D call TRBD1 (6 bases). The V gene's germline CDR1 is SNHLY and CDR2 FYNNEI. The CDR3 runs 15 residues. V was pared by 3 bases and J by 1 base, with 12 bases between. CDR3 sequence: CASSDRGGGNTEAFF. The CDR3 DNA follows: TGTGCCAGCAGTGATAGGGGGGGAGGGAACACTGAAGCTTTCTTT.

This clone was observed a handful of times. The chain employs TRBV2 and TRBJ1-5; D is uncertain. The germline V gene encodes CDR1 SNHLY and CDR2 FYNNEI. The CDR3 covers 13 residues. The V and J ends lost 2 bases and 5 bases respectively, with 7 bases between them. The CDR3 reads CASSETGDQPQHF. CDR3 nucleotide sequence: TGTGCCAGCAGTGAAACCGGAGATCAGCCCCAGCATTTT. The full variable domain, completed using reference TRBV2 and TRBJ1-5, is EPEVTQTPSHQVTQMGQEVILRCVPISNHLYFYWYRQILGQKVEFLVSFYNNEISEKSEIFDDQFSVERPDGSNFTLKIRSTKLEDSAMYFCASSETGDQPQHFGDGTRLSIL.

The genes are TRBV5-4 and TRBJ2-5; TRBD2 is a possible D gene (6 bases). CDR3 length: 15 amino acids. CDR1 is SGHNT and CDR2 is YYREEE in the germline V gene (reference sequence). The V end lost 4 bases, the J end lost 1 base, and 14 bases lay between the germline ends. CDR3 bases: TGTGCCAGCAGCACGCCCTCCGGGGGCCAAGAGACCCAGTACTTC. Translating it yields CASSTPSGGQETQYF.

In nucleotides, the CDR3 is TGCGCCAGCAGCCAAGGGCAAGATTACAATGAGCAGTTCTTC. It is translated as CASSQGQDYNEQFF. V and J are TRBV4-3 and TRBJ2-1; D not resolved. The CDR3 covers 14 residues. Germline lookup yields CDR1 LGHNA and CDR2 YSLEER. Deletions cut 1 base from V and 4 bases from J, with 8 bases between.

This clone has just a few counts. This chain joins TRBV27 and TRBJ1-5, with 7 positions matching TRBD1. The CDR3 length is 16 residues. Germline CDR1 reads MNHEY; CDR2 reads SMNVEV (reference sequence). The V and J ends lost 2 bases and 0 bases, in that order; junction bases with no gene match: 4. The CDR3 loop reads CASSLKGQNSNQPQHF. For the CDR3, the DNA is TGTGCCAGCAGTTTAAAGGGACAGAATAGCAATCAGCCCCAGCATTTT.

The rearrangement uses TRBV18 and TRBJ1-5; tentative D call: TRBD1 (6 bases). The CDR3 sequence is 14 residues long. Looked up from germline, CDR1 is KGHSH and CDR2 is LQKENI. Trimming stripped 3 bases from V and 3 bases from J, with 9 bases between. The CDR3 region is CASSPGTINQPQHF. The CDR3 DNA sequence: TGTGCCAGCTCACCCGGGACAATCAATCAGCCCCAGCATTTT.

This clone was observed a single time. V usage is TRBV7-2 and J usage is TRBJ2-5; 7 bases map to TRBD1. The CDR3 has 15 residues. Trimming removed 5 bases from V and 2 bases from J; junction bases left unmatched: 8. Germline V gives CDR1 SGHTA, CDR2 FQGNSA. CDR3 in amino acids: CASSRSGQFQETQYF. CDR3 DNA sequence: TGTGCCAGCAGCCGGTCGGGACAGTTTCAAGAGACCCAGTACTTC.

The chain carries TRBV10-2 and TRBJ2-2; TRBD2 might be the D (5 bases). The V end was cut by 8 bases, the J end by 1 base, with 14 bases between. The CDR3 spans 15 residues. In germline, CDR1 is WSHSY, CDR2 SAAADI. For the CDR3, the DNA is TGCGCCAGCGGAGGAGGCAGCCGGAACACCGGGGAGCTGTTTTTT. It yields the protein CASGGGSRNTGELFF.

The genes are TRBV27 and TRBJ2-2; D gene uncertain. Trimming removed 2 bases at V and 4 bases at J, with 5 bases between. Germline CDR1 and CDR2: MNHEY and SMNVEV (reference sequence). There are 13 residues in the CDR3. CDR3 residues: CASSLTGTGELFF. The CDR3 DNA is TGTGCCAGCAGTTTAACCGGCACCGGGGAGCTGTTTTTT.

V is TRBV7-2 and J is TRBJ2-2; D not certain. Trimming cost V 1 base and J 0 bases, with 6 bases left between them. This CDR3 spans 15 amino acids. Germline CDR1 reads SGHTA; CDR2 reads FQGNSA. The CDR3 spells CASSLGAANTGELFF. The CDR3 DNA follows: TGTGCCAGCAGCTTAGGGGCCGCGAACACCGGGGAGCTGTTTTTT.

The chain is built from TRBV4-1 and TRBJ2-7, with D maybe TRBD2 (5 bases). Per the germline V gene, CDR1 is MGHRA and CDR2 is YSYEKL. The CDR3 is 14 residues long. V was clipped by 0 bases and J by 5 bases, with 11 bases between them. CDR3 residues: CASSQDPGIDEQYF. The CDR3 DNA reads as TGCGCCAGCAGCCAAGATCCGGGGATCGACGAGCAGTACTTC.

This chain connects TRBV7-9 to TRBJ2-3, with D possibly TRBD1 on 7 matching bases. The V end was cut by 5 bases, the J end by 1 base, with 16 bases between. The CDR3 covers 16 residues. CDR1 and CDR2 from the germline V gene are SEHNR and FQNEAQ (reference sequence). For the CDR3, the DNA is TGTGCCAGCAGCAAAACCGGAGGGGGCGGCACAGATACGCAGTATTTT. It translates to CASSKTGGGGTDTQYF.

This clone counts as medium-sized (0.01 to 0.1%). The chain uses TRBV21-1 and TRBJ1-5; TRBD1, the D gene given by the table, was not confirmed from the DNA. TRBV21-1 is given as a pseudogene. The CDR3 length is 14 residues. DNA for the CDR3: TGTGCCAGCCGGGACAGTCGGGTCAATCAGCCCCAGCATTTT. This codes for CASRDSRVNQPQHF.

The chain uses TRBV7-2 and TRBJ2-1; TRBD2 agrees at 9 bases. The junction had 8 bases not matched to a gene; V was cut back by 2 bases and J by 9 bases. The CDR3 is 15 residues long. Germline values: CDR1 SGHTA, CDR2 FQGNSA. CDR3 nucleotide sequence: TGTGCCAGCAGCTTATCGGCGGGAGGGCCACCTGAGCAGTTCTTC. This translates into CASSLSAGGPPEQFF. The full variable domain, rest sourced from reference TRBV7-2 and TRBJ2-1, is GAGVSQSPSNKVTEKGKDVELRCDPISGHTALYWYRQSLGQGLEFLIYFQGNSAPDKSGLPSDRFSAERTGGSVSTLTIQRTQQEDSAVYLCASSLSAGGPPEQFFGPGTRLTVL.

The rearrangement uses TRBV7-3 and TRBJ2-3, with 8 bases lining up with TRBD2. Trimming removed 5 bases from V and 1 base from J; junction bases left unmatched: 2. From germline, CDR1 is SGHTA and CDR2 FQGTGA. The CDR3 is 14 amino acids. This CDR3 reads CASSETSGTDTQYF. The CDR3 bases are TGTGCCAGCAGCGAGACTAGCGGCACAGATACGCAGTATTTT. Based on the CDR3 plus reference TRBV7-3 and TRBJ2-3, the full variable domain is GAGVSQTPSNKVTEKGKYVELRCDPISGHTALYWYRQSLGQGPEFLIYFQGTGAADDSGLPNDRFFAVRPEGSVSTLKIQRTERGDSAVYLCASSETSGTDTQYFGPGTRLTVL.

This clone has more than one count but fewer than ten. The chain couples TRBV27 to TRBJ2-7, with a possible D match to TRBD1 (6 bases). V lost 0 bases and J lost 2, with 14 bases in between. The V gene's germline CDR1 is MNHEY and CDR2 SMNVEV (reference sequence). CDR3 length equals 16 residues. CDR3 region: CASSLSPGHSAYEQYF. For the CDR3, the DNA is TGTGCCAGCAGTTTATCACCGGGACACTCCGCCTACGAGCAGTACTTC.

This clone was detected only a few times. CDR3 region: CASSLTGINTEAFF. The CDR3 DNA sequence: TGTGCCAGCAGCTTGACAGGGATAAACACTGAAGCTTTCTTT. The V call is TRBV5-4, the J call TRBJ1-1, with D possibly being TRBD1 (6 bases). Trimming shortened V by 1 base and J by 2 bases, and 9 bases separated the two germline ends. Germline-derived CDR1 and CDR2 are SGHNT and YYREEE (reference sequence). CDR3 length: 14 amino acids.

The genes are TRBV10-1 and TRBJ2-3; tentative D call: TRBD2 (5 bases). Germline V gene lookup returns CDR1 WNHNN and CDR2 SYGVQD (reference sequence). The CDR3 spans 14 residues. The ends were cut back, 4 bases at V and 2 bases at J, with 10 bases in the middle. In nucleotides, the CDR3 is TGCGCCAGCAGTGCCCCGGGGTTCACAGATACGCAGTATTTT. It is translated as CASSAPGFTDTQYF.

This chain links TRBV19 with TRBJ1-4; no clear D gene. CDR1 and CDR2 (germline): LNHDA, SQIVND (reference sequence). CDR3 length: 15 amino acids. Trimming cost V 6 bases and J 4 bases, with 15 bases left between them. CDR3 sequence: CASRPGTLINEKLFF. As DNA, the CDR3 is TGTGCCAGTAGACCGGGAACCCTTATTAATGAAAAACTGTTTTTT.

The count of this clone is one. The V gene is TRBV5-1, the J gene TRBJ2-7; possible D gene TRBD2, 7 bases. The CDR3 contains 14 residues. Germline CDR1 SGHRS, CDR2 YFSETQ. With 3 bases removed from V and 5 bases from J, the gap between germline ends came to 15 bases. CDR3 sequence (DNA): TGCGCCAGCAGCTCCCCGGCGGGGGCGGACGAGCAGTACTTC. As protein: CASSSPAGADEQYF.

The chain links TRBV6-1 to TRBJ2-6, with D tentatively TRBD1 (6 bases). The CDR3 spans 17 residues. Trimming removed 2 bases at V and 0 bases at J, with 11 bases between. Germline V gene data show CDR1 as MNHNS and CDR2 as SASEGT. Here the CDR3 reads CASSENRDSSGANVLTF. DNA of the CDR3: TGTGCCAGCAGTGAAAACAGGGATAGCTCTGGGGCCAACGTCCTGACTTTC.

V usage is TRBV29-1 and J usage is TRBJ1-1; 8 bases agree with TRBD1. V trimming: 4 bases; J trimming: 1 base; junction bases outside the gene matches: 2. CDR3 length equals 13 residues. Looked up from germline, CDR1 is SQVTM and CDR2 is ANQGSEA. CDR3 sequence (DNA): TGCAGCGTTGGTCAGGGGGCGAACACTGAAGCTTTCTTT. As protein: CSVGQGANTEAFF. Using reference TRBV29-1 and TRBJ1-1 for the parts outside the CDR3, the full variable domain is SAVISQKPSRDICQRGTSLTIQCQVDSQVTMMFWYRQQPGQSLTLIATANQGSEATYESGFVIDKFPISRPNLTFSTLTVSNMSPEDSSIYLCSVGQGANTEAFFGQGTRLTVV.

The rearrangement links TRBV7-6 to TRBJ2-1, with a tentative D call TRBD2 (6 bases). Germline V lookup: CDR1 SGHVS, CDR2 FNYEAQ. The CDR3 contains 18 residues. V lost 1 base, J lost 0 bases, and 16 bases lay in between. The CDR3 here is CASSLGERLGSSYNEQFF. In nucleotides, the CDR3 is TGTGCCAGCAGCTTAGGTGAACGCCTCGGGAGCTCCTACAATGAGCAGTTCTTC.

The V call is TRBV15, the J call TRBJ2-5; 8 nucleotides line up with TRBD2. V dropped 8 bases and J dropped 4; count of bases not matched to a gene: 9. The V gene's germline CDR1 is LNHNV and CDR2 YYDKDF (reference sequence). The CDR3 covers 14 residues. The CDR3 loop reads CATRGGQGGETQYF. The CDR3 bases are TGTGCCACCCGCGGGGGGCAAGGGGGAGAGACCCAGTACTTC.